These T cell receptor beta chains were read from a single sample in a study of shared clonotypes between healthy human individuals. TCRdb's table, derived via immunoSEQ multiplex PCR, lists solely in-frame clones and lacks some. The data contain around 1.9 million clones, 90% to 95% of them singletons. What was sequenced was naive CD8+ T cells from PBMCs. The receptors were gathered from a man aged 18 to 35 in good health. Some clones in this sample may be carry-over from other donors' samples. Both conserved end residues are part of each CDR3. D genes are given only for firm matches. Where a row states a size, it is once, few, many or the class of an expanded clone; other rows omit it.

V gene	J gene	D gene	clone size	CDR3 DNA	CDR3 protein
TRBV7-9	TRBJ2-1	TRBD2	NA	TGTGCCAGCAGCTTACGGGCTAGCGGGAGGGCCTTTGAGCAGTTCTTC	CASSLRASGRAFEQFF
TRBV7-6	TRBJ2-3	NA	NA	TGTGCCAGCAGCGCTTACTGGACAGATACGCAGTATTTT	CASSAYWTDTQYF
TRBV7-9	TRBJ2-7	NA	once	TGTGCCAGCAGCCCCGGACACGGATCCTACGAGCAGTACTTC	CASSPGHGSYEQYF
TRBV27	TRBJ1-2	NA	NA	TGTGCCATCCTAAACGACAGAGGGCGCATCTATGGCTACACCTTC	CAILNDRGRIYGYTF
TRBV7-9	TRBJ2-3	NA	NA	TGTGCCAGCAGCTTAAGAACAGGGTCGACAGATACGCAGTATTTT	CASSLRTGSTDTQYF
TRBV11-3	TRBJ2-5	NA	NA	TGTGCCAGCAGCACGACCGGGACCGGGAAAGAGACCCAGTACTTC	CASSTTGTGKETQYF
TRBV30	TRBJ1-5	NA	NA	TGTGCCTGGAGTGTAGGTAGGGGGGCTCAGCCCCAGCATTTT	CAWSVGRGAQPQHF
TRBV27	TRBJ2-7	NA	NA	TGTGCCAGCAGTTTGGGAGCGACGGGGCCCGGGCAGTACTTC	CASSLGATGPGQYF
TRBV2	TRBJ1-1	NA	NA	TGTGCCAGCAAAGGAACAGGGAGGACTGAAGCTTTCTTT	CASKGTGRTEAFF
TRBV27	TRBJ1-1	NA	NA	TGTGCCAGCAGTCTCATCATGGGCGCTGAAGCTTTCTTT	CASSLIMGAEAFF
TRBV28	TRBJ2-1	TRBD2	NA	TGTGCCAGCAGTTTATTATGGGGGAGGGCCGACAATGAGCAGTTCTTC	CASSLLWGRADNEQFF
TRBV27	TRBJ2-1	NA	NA	TGTGCCAGCAGTTCCCGTGGAGCGGCTAGAAATGAGCAGTTCTTC	CASSSRGAARNEQFF
TRBV5-1	TRBJ1-4	NA	NA	TGCGCCAGCAGCCCACGGGGGAACGGTAATGAAAAACTGTTTTTT	CASSPRGNGNEKLFF
TRBV27	TRBJ2-2	NA	NA	TGTGCCAGCAGTTTCAGTACGGGAGAGGGTGGGGTCGGGGAGCTGTTTTTT	CASSFSTGEGGVGELFF
TRBV9	TRBJ2-5	TRBD2	NA	TGTGCCAGCAGTCTAGCGGCCGGAGGGGAGACCCAGTACTTC	CASSLAAGGETQYF
TRBV5-1	TRBJ2-5	TRBD1	NA	TGCGCCAGCACTGAGGGGACAGGGGCCCTCCCCTCCCACTTC	CASTEGTGALPSHF
TRBV27	TRBJ1-2	NA	NA	TGTGCCAGCAGTTACAACCGGGTCTATGGCTACACCTTC	CASSYNRVYGYTF
TRBV4-3	TRBJ2-7	NA	once	TGCGCCAGCAGCCAAGGTACCCGGGTTAGATTCTACGAGCAGTACTTC	CASSQGTRVRFYEQYF
TRBV6-5	TRBJ2-7	NA	NA	TGTGCCAGCAAGCCGGGACTCAGCTCCTACGAGCAGTACTTC	CASKPGLSSYEQYF
TRBV27	TRBJ2-1	TRBD2	NA	TGTGCCAGCAGTACCCAAGGACTAGCGGCTTACAATGAGCAGTTCTTC	CASSTQGLAAYNEQFF
TRBV7-6	TRBJ1-1	NA	NA	TGTGCCAGCAGCTTAGCGCTGGGGATGAACACTGAAGCTTTCTTT	CASSLALGMNTEAFF
TRBV11-2	TRBJ2-7	NA	NA	TGTGCCAGCAGCTTAGACAGGGCCATTTGGTCCTACGAGCAGTACTTC	CASSLDRAIWSYEQYF
TRBV28	TRBJ2-6	NA	NA	TGTGCCAGCAGTCCCTTGACAGTCCCGGGGGCCAACGTCCTGACTTTC	CASSPLTVPGANVLTF
TRBV13	TRBJ2-2	NA	NA	TGTGCCAGCAGCTTAGGGACCCCAAGTACCGGGGAGCTGTTTTTT	CASSLGTPSTGELFF
TRBV7-2	TRBJ2-1	TRBD2	NA	TGTGCCAGCAGCTTGGCACTAGCGGCCACCGGGCCCTACAATGAGCAGTTCTTC	CASSLALAATGPYNEQFF
TRBV30	TRBJ2-1	TRBD2	NA	TGTGCATCCAGCGGGACTAGTAACAATGAGCAGTTCTTC	CASSGTSNNEQFF
TRBV7-6	TRBJ2-7	NA	NA	TGTGCCAGCAGCTTTGGGGCTAGCGACTACGAGCAGTACTTC	CASSFGASDYEQYF
TRBV28	TRBJ2-7	NA	NA	TGTGCCAGCAGTGACCGACCCGGAAGGCCGGCCTACGAGCAGTACTTC	CASSDRPGRPAYEQYF
TRBV7-6	TRBJ2-1	NA	NA	TGTGCCAGCAGCAACCGAATGAGAGACAATGAGCAGTTCTTC	CASSNRMRDNEQFF
TRBV11-2	TRBJ1-1	NA	once	TGTGCCAGCAGCTCTATCGGCCAGAACACTGAAGCTTTCTTT	CASSSIGQNTEAFF
TRBV7-9	TRBJ2-7	TRBD1	NA	TGTGCCAGCAGCGGACCCGGGACAGGGGGCGAGCAGTACTTC	CASSGPGTGGEQYF
TRBV2	TRBJ2-5	NA	NA	TGTGCCAGCAGTGAAGGTACGGCCAGCCAAGAGACCCAGTACTTC	CASSEGTASQETQYF
TRBV13	TRBJ2-3	NA	NA	TGTGCCAGCAGCCCCCTCTGGGACTTGCTCCCGACAGATACGCAGTATTTT	CASSPLWDLLPTDTQYF
TRBV10-3	TRBJ2-5	NA	NA	TGTGCCATCAGCGTAGCGGTACAAGAGACCCAGTACTTC	CAISVAVQETQYF
TRBV28	TRBJ2-7	TRBD2	NA	TGTGCCAGCAGTCCCGGGGGGGTATACGAGCAGTACTTC	CASSPGGVYEQYF
TRBV5-1	TRBJ1-1	NA	NA	TGCGCCAGCAGCTGGGCCGGGGGAGGCACTGAAGCTTTCTTT	CASSWAGGGTEAFF
TRBV5-6	TRBJ2-7	TRBD1	NA	TGTGCCAGCAGCGGCCTCAGCTGGAGTCCAGGGGGAGAGCAGTACTTC	CASSGLSWSPGGEQYF
TRBV28	TRBJ2-7	NA	NA	TGTGCCAGCAACAACCCGGGGGCGTGGGGGGAGCAGTACTTC	CASNNPGAWGEQYF
TRBV7-9	TRBJ2-7	NA	NA	TGTGCCAGCAGCTTAGCGAGCCGCGAGCAGTACTTC	CASSLASREQYF
TRBV27	TRBJ2-3	NA	NA	TGTGCCAGCAGTCCGGGGGTAGATACGCAGTATTTT	CASSPGVDTQYF
TRBV5-4	TRBJ1-1	NA	NA	TGTGCCAGCTCTAAGGGTAGATCATCTCTGAACACTGAAGCTTTCTTT	CASSKGRSSLNTEAFF
TRBV15	TRBJ2-3	TRBD2	NA	TGTGCCACCAGCAGCCGAGCGGGGGCAGATACGCAGTATTTT	CATSSRAGADTQYF
TRBV15	TRBJ2-2	TRBD2	NA	TGTGCCACCAGCAGAGAACCCTCGCTAGCGGGGAAGAACACCGGGGAGCTGTTTTTT	CATSREPSLAGKNTGELFF
TRBV5-6	TRBJ1-6	NA	NA	NA	CASNFGEGSPLHF
TRBV5-1	TRBJ2-1	NA	NA	TGCGCCAGCAGCGCGGTCGTCGGTCGCGATGAGCAGTTCTTC	CASSAVVGRDEQFF
TRBV2	TRBJ1-5	TRBD1	few	TGTGCCAGCAGTGAAGGGACAGGGGGCAATCAGCCCCAGCATTTT	CASSEGTGGNQPQHF
TRBV10-3	TRBJ2-7	NA	once	TGTGCCATCGGTACGGGGGAGCAGTACTTC	CAIGTGEQYF
TRBV4-3	TRBJ2-1	NA	NA	TGCGCCAGCAGCCAAGATCTCTTCTCCTACAATGAGCAGTTCTTC	CASSQDLFSYNEQFF
TRBV15	TRBJ1-2	TRBD1	NA	TGTGCCACCAGCGACAAGAGGGACAGGGGAGATTTTGGCTACACCTTC	CATSDKRDRGDFGYTF
TRBV28	TRBJ1-2	NA	NA	TGTGCCAGCAAGGACGGCCCCACCTATGGCTACACCTTC	CASKDGPTYGYTF
TRBV29-1	TRBJ1-2	TRBD1	NA	TGCAGCGTTCCGGGACAGGGGGATGACGGCTACACCTTC	CSVPGQGDDGYTF
TRBV4-3	TRBJ2-1	TRBD2	NA	TGCGCCAGCAGCCTACGACTACCACTAGCGGGGGTTAATTTAGACTACAATGAGCAGTTCTTC	CASSLRLPLAGVNLDYNEQFF
TRBV28	TRBJ2-3	NA	NA	TGTGCCAGCAGTTCCGAGAGTGAGTTAGATACGCAGTATTTT	CASSSESELDTQYF
TRBV28	TRBJ2-1	NA	once	TGTGCCAGCAGTTTATTCGGGCAGGGATACAATGAGCAGTTCTTC	CASSLFGQGYNEQFF
TRBV5-6	TRBJ2-1	TRBD2	NA	TGTGCCAGCAGCTCAAGCGGGGTTAGCGGTGAGCAGTTCTTC	CASSSSGVSGEQFF
TRBV28	TRBJ2-4	NA	NA	TGTGCCAGCACCTCTTCGGTCGAAGGAAAAAACATTCAGTACTTC	CASTSSVEGKNIQYF
TRBV28	TRBJ2-2	NA	NA	TGTGCCAGCAGCCCTAGCCCCGGGGAGCTGTTTTTT	CASSPSPGELFF
TRBV27	TRBJ2-7	NA	few	TGTGCCAGCAGTTTTGGGTCCACCTACGAGCAGTACTTC	CASSFGSTYEQYF
TRBV11-2	TRBJ2-3	NA	NA	TGTGCCAGCAGCTTATGGCCGGGGGATACGCAGTATTTT	CASSLWPGDTQYF